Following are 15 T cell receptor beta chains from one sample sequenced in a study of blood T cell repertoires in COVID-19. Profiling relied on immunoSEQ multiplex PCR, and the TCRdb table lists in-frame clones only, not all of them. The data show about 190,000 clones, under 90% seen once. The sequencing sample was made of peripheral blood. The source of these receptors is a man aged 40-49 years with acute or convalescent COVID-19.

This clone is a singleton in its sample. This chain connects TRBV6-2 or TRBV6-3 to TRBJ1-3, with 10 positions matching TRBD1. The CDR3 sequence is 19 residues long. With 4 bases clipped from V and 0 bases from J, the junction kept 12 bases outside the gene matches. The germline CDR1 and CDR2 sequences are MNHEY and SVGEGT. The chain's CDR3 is CASSSPWGQGPTSGNTIYF. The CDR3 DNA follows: TGTGCCAGCAGTTCCCCATGGGGACAGGGGCCGACCTCTGGAAACACCATATATTTT.

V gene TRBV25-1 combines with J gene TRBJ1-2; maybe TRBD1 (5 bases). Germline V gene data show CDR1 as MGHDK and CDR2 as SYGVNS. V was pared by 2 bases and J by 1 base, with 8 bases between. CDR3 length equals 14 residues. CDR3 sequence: CASSEGGINYGYTF. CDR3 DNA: TGTGCCAGCAGTGAAGGGGGGATTAACTATGGCTACACCTTC.

The CDR3 here is CASSQSGSQETQYF. CDR3 coding DNA: TGCGCCAGCAGCCAATCAGGGTCCCAAGAGACCCAGTACTTC. This chain connects TRBV4-1 to TRBJ2-5; D is possibly TRBD1 (5 bases). Trimming removed 2 bases from V and 1 base from J, with 8 bases in between. Germline V gene lookup returns CDR1 MGHRA and CDR2 YSYEKL. The CDR3 covers 14 residues.

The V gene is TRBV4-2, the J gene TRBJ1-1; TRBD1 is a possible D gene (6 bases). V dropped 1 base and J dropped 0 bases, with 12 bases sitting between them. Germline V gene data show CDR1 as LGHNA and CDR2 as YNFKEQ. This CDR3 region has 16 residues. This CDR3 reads CASSQGGGQVNTEAFF. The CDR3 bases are TGTGCCAGCAGCCAAGGAGGGGGTCAGGTGAACACTGAAGCTTTCTTT.

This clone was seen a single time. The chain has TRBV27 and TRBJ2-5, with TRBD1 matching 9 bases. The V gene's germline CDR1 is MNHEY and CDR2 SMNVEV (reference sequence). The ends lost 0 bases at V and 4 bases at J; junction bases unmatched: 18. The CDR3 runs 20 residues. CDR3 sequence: CASSLSIGLAGTGFAETQYF. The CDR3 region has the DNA TGTGCCAGCAGTTTATCTATAGGATTGGCGGGGACAGGGTTTGCAGAGACCCAGTACTTC.

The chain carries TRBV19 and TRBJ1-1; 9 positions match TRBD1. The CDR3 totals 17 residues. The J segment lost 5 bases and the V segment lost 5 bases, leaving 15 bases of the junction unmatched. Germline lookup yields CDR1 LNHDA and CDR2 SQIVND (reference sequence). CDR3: CASSEPIPGQGITEAFF. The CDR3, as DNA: TGTGCCAGTAGTGAACCCATCCCGGGACAGGGTATAACTGAAGCTTTCTTT. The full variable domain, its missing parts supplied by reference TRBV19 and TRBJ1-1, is DGGITQSPKYLFRKEGQNVTLSCEQNLNHDAMYWYRQDPGQGLRLIYYSQIVNDFQKGDIAEGYSVSREKKESFPLTVTSAQKNPTAFYLCASSEPIPGQGITEAFFGQGTRLTVV.

CDR3 sequence: CASRLGLAVGNEQFF. As DNA, the CDR3 is TGCGCCAGCAGACTCGGACTAGCGGTGGGCAATGAGCAGTTCTTC. The chain has TRBV5-1 and TRBJ2-1, with 10 bases that match TRBD2. V was pared by 5 bases and J by 6 bases, with 8 bases of the junction left unmatched. Per germline, CDR1 SGHRS and CDR2 YFSETQ. The CDR3 runs to 15 residues.

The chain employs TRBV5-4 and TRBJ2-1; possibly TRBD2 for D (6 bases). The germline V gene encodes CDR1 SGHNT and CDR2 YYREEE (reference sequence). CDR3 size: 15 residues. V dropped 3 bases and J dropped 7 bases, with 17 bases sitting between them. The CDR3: CASSSAGRLRNEQFF. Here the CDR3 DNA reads TGTGCCAGCAGCTCCGCGGGGAGGTTGAGGAATGAGCAGTTCTTC.

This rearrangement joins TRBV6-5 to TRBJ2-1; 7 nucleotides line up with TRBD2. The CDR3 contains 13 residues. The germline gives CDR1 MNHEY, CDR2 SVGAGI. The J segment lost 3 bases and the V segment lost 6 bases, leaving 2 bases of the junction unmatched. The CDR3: CASSRGGYNEQFF. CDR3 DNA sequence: TGTGCCAGCAGCCGCGGGGGCTACAATGAGCAGTTCTTC.

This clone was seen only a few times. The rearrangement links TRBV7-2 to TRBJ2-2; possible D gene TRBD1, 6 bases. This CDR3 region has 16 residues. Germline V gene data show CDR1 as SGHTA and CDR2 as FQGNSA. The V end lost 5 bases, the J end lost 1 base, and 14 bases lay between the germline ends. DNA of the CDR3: TGTGCCAGCAGCCCACGGATGGACAGGAACACCGGGGAGCTGTTTTTT. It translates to CASSPRMDRNTGELFF. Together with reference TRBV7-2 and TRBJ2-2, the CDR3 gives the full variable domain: GAGVSQSPSNKVTEKGKDVELRCDPISGHTALYWYRQSLGQGLEFLIYFQGNSAPDKSGLPSDRFSAERTGGSVSTLTIQRTQQEDSAVYLCASSPRMDRNTGELFFGEGSRLTVL.

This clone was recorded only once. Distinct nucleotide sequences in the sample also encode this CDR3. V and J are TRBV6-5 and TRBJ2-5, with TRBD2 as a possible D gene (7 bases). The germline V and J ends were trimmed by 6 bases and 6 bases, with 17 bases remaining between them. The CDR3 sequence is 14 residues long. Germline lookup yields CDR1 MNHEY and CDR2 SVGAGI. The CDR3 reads CASSFPGRGQTQYF. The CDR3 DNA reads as TGTGCCAGCAGCTTCCCGGGGCGGGGGCAGACCCAGTACTTC.

CDR3 nucleotides: TGTGCCTGGAGTGTCTCGTACAGGGGTGTAGAGCAGTACTTC. Translation gives CAWSVSYRGVEQYF. The chain uses TRBV30 and TRBJ2-7; 7 bases agree with TRBD1. V lost 0 bases, J lost 7 bases, and 9 bases stayed unmatched. Germline CDR1 reads GTSNPN; CDR2 reads SVGIG (reference sequence). The CDR3 sequence is 14 residues long.

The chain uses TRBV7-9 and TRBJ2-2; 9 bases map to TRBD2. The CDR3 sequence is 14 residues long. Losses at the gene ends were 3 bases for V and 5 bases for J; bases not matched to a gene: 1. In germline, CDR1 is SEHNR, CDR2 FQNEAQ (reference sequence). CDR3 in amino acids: CASSFSGGTGELFF. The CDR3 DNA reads TGTGCCAGCAGCTTCAGCGGGGGGACCGGGGAGCTGTTTTTT.

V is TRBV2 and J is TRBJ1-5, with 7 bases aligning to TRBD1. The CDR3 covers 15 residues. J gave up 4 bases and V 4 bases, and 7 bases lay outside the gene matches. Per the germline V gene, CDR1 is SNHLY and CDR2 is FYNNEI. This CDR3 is CASSGDSVKNQPQHF. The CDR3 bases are TGTGCCAGCAGTGGGGACAGCGTCAAAAATCAGCCCCAGCATTTT.

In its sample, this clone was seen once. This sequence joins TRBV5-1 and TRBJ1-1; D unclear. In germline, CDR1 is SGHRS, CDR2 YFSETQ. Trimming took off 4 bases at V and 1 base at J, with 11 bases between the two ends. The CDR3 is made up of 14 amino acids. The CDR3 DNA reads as TGCGCCAGCAGCAACGACCGGGGGAACACTGAAGCTTTCTTT. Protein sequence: CASSNDRGNTEAFF.